The sequence of this TCR beta chain was determined in a study of control samples from healthy donors and cancer patients. Sequencing used immunoSEQ multiplex PCR; TCRdb keeps in-frame clones, though not all of them. The profile shows tens of thousands of clones, around 80% of them singletons. The source is a woman aged 60-75 years in good health. The sequenced sample consisted of blood.

The CDR3 protein is CASSLAGRGEQFF. The CDR3 DNA reads as TGTGCCAGCAGCTTAGCGGGGAGAGGTGAGCAGTTCTTC. The chain uses TRBV7-9 and TRBJ2-1; perhaps TRBD2 as D (5 bases). The V end lost 0 bases, the J end lost 9 bases, and 9 bases lay between the germline ends. The CDR3 is 13 amino acids. Germline V CDR1 and CDR2: SEHNR, FQNEAQ (reference sequence).